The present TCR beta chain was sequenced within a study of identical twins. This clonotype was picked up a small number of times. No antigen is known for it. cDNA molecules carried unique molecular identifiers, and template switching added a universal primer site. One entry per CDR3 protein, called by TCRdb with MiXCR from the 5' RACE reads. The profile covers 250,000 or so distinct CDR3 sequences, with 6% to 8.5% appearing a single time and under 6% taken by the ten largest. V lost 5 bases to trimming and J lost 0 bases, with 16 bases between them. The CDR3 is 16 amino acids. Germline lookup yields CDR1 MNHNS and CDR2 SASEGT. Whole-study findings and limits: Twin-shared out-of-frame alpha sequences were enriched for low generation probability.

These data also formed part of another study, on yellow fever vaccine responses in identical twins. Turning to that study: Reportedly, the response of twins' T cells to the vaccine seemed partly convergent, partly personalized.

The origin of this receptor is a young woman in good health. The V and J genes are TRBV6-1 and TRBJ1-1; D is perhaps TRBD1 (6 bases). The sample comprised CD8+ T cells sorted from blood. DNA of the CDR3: TGTGCCAGCAGTCCCGGGAGCGGGGGCTTGAACACTGAAGCTTTCTTT. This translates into CASSPGSGGLNTEAFF.